This T cell receptor beta chain was identified in a study of T cell changes during pregnancy in multiple sclerosis. Sequencing used immunoSEQ multiplex PCR; TCRdb keeps in-frame clones, though not all of them. The sample has 55,000 to 85,000 clones, about 95% seen once. CDR1 is MNHEY, CDR2 SVGAGI, per germline. The CDR3 spans 13 residues. The germline V and J ends were trimmed by 6 bases and 8 bases, with 16 bases remaining between them. Sample: peripheral blood, taken in the third trimester of pregnancy. This chain connects TRBV6-5 to TRBJ1-2, with D possibly TRBD1 on 5 matching bases. The receptor was isolated from a female donor with multiple sclerosis, enrolled in a pregnancy study. In nucleotides, the CDR3 is TGTGCCAGCAGCGACAGCCCACTATGGGGCTACACCTTC. Translation: CASSDSPLWGYTF.